These T cell receptor beta chains were read from a single sample in a study of identical twins. TCRdb reprocessed the 5' RACE reads via MiXCR and lists one record per CDR3 protein. This repertoire shows 200,000 to 300,000 distinct CDR3 sequences, around 7% found once; its top ten account for more than 3%. This sample was shared with a second study, whose subject was yellow fever vaccine responses in identical twins.

The specimen was memory (CD45RO+) T cells sorted from blood. These receptors all stem from a woman in her late teens or twenties in good health. The CDR3 runs from the conserved cysteine through the conserved F or W. D genes are given only for firm matches. Clone size appears in some rows only: once, few, many, or a class for an expanded clone.

J: TRBJ2-2; D: -; V: TRBV4-2; size: -; DNA: TGTGCCAGCAGCCAAGATCCGTGGAGGGAGCTGTTTTTT; CDR3: CASSQDPWRELFF
J: TRBJ1-3; D: -; V: TRBV10-3; size: many; DNA: TGTGCCATCACCCCTACGAGCTCTGGAAACACCATATATTTT; CDR3: CAITPTSSGNTIYF
J: TRBJ2-2; D: -; V: TRBV21-1; size: few; DNA: -; CDR3: CATSGGGRTPGSCFF
J: TRBJ2-3; D: -; V: TRBV6-1; size: few; DNA: TGTGCCAGCAGCGGACTGGAAGGCACAGATACGCAGTATTTT; CDR3: CASSGLEGTDTQYF
J: TRBJ2-6; D: -; V: TRBV29-1; size: -; DNA: TGCAGCGTTGAAGACCGCTCGTGGTCTGGGGCCAACGTCCTGACTTTC; CDR3: CSVEDRSWSGANVLTF
J: TRBJ2-7; D: -; V: TRBV7-8; size: -; DNA: TGTGCCAGCAGCCGCCAGGCCCCCTACGAGCAGTACTTC; CDR3: CASSRQAPYEQYF
J: TRBJ1-4; D: -; V: TRBV10-3; size: many; DNA: TGTGCCATCAGTACCACAGAGGGTCGTGAAAAACTGTTTTTT; CDR3: CAISTTEGREKLFF
J: TRBJ2-3; D: -; V: TRBV20-1; size: -; DNA: TGCTGTGCGAAGCTAGCGCCCTTTAGCACAGATACGCAGTATTTT; CDR3: CCAKLAPFSTDTQYF
J: TRBJ2-3; D: -; V: TRBV14; size: -; DNA: TGTGCCAGCAGCCAAGATTGGCAACAGCCACCATTCACAGATACGCAGTATTTT; CDR3: CASSQDWQQPPFTDTQYF
J: TRBJ2-6; D: -; V: TRBV4-2; size: -; DNA: TGTGCCAGCAGCCAAGTAGGGACCTCTGGGGCCAACGTCCTGACTTTC; CDR3: CASSQVGTSGANVLTF